This entry lists 26 T cell receptor beta chains sequenced from one sample in a study of shared clonotypes between healthy human individuals. Libraries were prepared by immunoSEQ multiplex PCR; TCRdb keeps only in-frame clonotypes and omits some of them. This sample has approximately 1.1 million clones, with about four fifths found just once. Source material: memory CD4+ T cells from PBMCs. Regarding subset: CD45RA-negative fraction. The receptors shown here come from a young man in good health. Some clones in this sample may be carry-over from other donors' samples.

Comments on this clone: Other DNA sequences from this sample encode an identical CDR3 as well. This sequence joins TRBV5-1 and TRBJ2-7; no clear D. Germline V gives CDR1 SGHRS, CDR2 YFSETQ. Trimming cost V 0 bases and J 4 bases, with 14 bases left between them. The CDR3 consists of 15 residues. CDR3 in amino acids: CASSLVSGSGYEQYF. Written as DNA, the CDR3 is TGCGCCAGCAGCTTGGTCTCCGGATCTGGGTACGAGCAGTACTTC.

This clone was detected only a few times. The chain combines TRBV5-1 with TRBJ1-2, with a possible D match to TRBD1 (5 bases). Germline CDR1 SGHRS, CDR2 YFSETQ. Deletions cut 1 base from V and 2 bases from J, with 15 bases between. This CDR3 comprises 16 residues. The CDR3 DNA follows: TGCGCCAGCAGCTTGAGGCCGAGGGGAGAAAACTATGGCTACACCTTC. This sequence encodes CASSLRPRGENYGYTF.

This chain links TRBV6-1 with TRBJ2-3; TRBD2 matches at 8 bases. The germline CDR1 and CDR2 sequences are MNHNS and SASEGT. CDR3 length: 14 residues. Trimming took 8 bases from V and 2 from J; bases not matched to a gene: 6. This chain's CDR3 is CASAREEYTDTQYF. DNA for the CDR3: TGTGCCAGCGCGCGGGAGGAGTACACAGATACGCAGTATTTT.

The DNA for the CDR3 is TGTGCCAGCAGCTTTAGTGGCGGGACCCACAATGAGCAGTTCTTC. It yields the protein CASSFSGGTHNEQFF. V usage is TRBV7-9 and J usage is TRBJ2-1, with D tentatively TRBD2 (6 bases). CDR3 size: 15 residues. Germline-derived CDR1 and CDR2 are SEHNR and FQNEAQ (reference sequence). Trimming left V 3 bases short and J 5 bases short, with 14 bases between.

The chain uses TRBV9 and TRBJ1-2; possibly TRBD1 for D (5 bases). Germline-derived CDR1 and CDR2 are SGDLS and YYNGEE. V lost 3 bases and J 6 bases, leaving 21 bases between the germline ends. The CDR3 length is 16 residues. The DNA of the CDR3 is TGTGCCAGCAGCGCGGGGGACGACACCTACGCGGATGGCTACACCTTC. Translation gives CASSAGDDTYADGYTF.

This chain uses TRBV30 with TRBJ1-2; D is uncertain. The CDR3 contains 14 residues. Trimming took off 2 bases at V and 0 bases at J, with 10 bases between the two ends. Germline CDR1 reads GTSNPN; CDR2 reads SVGIG (reference sequence). The CDR3 sequence is CAWSPHAANYGYTF. CDR3 nucleotides: TGTGCCTGGAGTCCACACGCTGCTAACTATGGCTACACCTTC.

This chain uses TRBV6-6 with TRBJ1-3, with D perhaps matching TRBD1 (6 bases). Trimming took off 5 bases at V and 4 bases at J, with 12 bases between the two ends. This CDR3 contains 14 residues. CDR1 and CDR2 (germline): MNHNY, SVGAGI (reference sequence). The DNA for the CDR3 is TGTGCCAGCAGTGCCCGGGACACCGGAAACACCATATATTTT. Protein: CASSARDTGNTIYF.

With regard to this clone: The junction does not match germline at one end; this may be a read error. The gene calls are TRBV28 and TRBJ2-7; D possibly corresponds to TRBD1 (6 bases). Germline V gene data show CDR1 as MDHEN and CDR2 as SYDVKM. There are 13 residues in the CDR3. CDR3 in amino acids: CASSPPTGPDPLF. The CDR3 DNA follows: TGTGCCAGCAGTCCTCCAACAGGGCCCGACCCCCTTTTC. The entire variable domain, with the rest obtained from reference TRBV28 and TRBJ2-7, is as follows: DVKVTQSSRYLVKRTGEKVFLECVQDMDHENMFWYRQDPGLGLRLIYFSYDVKMKEKGDIPEGYSVSREKKERFSLILESASTNQTSMYLCASSPPTGPDPLFGPGTRLTVT.

This chain connects TRBV5-1 to TRBJ1-2, with no clear D. Germline CDR1 and CDR2: SGHRS and YFSETQ. This CDR3 contains 13 residues. V was shortened by 2 bases and J by 0 bases, with 5 bases between the two germline ends. The CDR3 reads CASSFTSNYGYTF. DNA for the CDR3: TGCGCCAGCAGCTTCACATCTAACTATGGCTACACCTTC.

On this clone itself: Other DNA variants within this sample encode the same CDR3. The rearrangement links TRBV7-2 to TRBJ1-5; D uncertain. Trimming stripped 1 base from V and 7 bases from J, with 5 bases between. Germline values: CDR1 SGHTA, CDR2 FQGNSA. There are 12 residues in the CDR3. The CDR3 here is CASSLGRQPQHF. CDR3 sequence (DNA): TGTGCCAGCAGCTTAGGTAGGCAGCCCCAGCATTTT.

The genes are TRBV7-9 and TRBJ2-1; D is undetermined. The CDR3 runs to 12 residues. V lost 7 bases, J lost 5 bases, and 9 bases lay in between. Germline CDR1 SEHNR, CDR2 FQNEAQ (reference sequence). As DNA, the CDR3 is TGTGCCAGCAACCGGATAAACAATGAGCAGTTCTTC. As protein: CASNRINNEQFF. Combining the CDR3 with reference TRBV7-9 and TRBJ2-1 gives the whole variable domain DTGVSQNPRHKITKRGQNVTFRCDPISEHNRLYWYRQTLGQGPEFLTYFQNEAQLEKSRLLSDRFSAERPKGSFSTLEIQRTEQGDSAMYLCASNRINNEQFFGPGTRLTVL.

V gene TRBV5-1 combines with J gene TRBJ2-7, with a tentative D call TRBD1 (6 bases). The germline V gene has CDR1 SGHRS and CDR2 YFSETQ. This CDR3 region has 14 residues. Trimming shortened V by 3 bases and J by 5 bases, and 15 bases separated the two germline ends. CDR3 sequence: CASSSSTTGNEQYF. CDR3 nucleotide sequence: TGCGCCAGCAGCTCGAGTACTACAGGGAACGAGCAGTACTTC.

The V gene is TRBV29-1, the J gene TRBJ2-6, with 8 bases aligning to TRBD1. The CDR3 totals 13 residues. The germline gives CDR1 SQVTM, CDR2 ANQGSEA. V lost 6 bases and J lost 9; bases outside the gene matches: 7. CDR3 nucleotide sequence: TGCAGCGTCGCCGGACAGGGCGGCAACGTCCTGACTTTC. Translated, it gives CSVAGQGGNVLTF. Looking up the rest from reference TRBV29-1 and TRBJ2-6 gives the full variable domain: SAVISQKPSRDICQRGTSLTIQCQVDSQVTMMFWYRQQPGQSLTLIATANQGSEATYESGFVIDKFPISRPNLTFSTLTVSNMSPEDSSIYLCSVAGQGGNVLTFGAGSRLTVL.

The chain is built from TRBV27 and TRBJ2-3; no definite D call. Germline values: CDR1 MNHEY, CDR2 SMNVEV (reference sequence). Trimming took off 6 bases at V and 2 bases at J, with 12 bases between the two ends. The CDR3 is 14 amino acids. The CDR3 bases are TGTGCCAGCAGCTTGATTCGACCCACAGATACGCAGTATTTT. Amino acid sequence: CASSLIRPTDTQYF.

J is TRBJ2-5 and V is TRBV11-2, with D maybe TRBD1 (8 bases). The CDR3 is made up of 15 amino acids. Trimming cost V 5 bases and J 5 bases, with 18 bases left between them. Germline CDR1 SGHAT, CDR2 FQNNGV. The CDR3 nucleotides are TGTGCCAGCAGCCCGAGGACAGGGAGGGGCGAGACCCAGTACTTC. This gives the protein CASSPRTGRGETQYF.

The J gene is TRBJ2-3, the V gene TRBV7-3, with 7 positions matching TRBD1. V trimming: 3 bases; J trimming: 6 bases; junction bases outside the gene matches: 3. This CDR3 spans 13 amino acids. CDR1 and CDR2 (germline): SGHTA, FQGTGA. This CDR3 reads CASSLGQWDTQYF. CDR3 coding DNA: TGTGCCAGCAGCTTGGGACAGTGGGATACGCAGTATTTT.

This clone was seen only once. The rearrangement links TRBV15 to TRBJ2-3; 12 bases fit TRBD2. V was pared by 0 bases and J by 7 bases, with 17 bases of the junction left unmatched. CDR1 is LNHNV, CDR2 YYDKDF, per germline (reference sequence). The CDR3 is 20 amino acids. CDR3 in DNA: TGTGCCACCAGCAGAGATAACGTCTACGCGACTAGCGGGAGACATCATACGCAGTATTTT. Translated, it gives CATSRDNVYATSGRHHTQYF.

The V call is TRBV11-1, the J call TRBJ2-5, with TRBD2 identical over 7 bases. The V gene's germline CDR1 is SGHAT and CDR2 FQDESV (reference sequence). V dropped 3 bases and J dropped 5; count of bases not matched to a gene: 0. The CDR3 consists of 12 residues. The CDR3 sequence is CASSFSGETQYF. In nucleotides, the CDR3 is TGTGCCAGCAGCTTTAGCGGGGAGACCCAGTACTTC.

J is TRBJ1-1 and V is TRBV18; D might be TRBD1 (6 bases). The CDR3 length is 13 residues. Trimming shortened V by 6 bases and J by 6 bases, and 14 bases separated the two germline ends. The germline V gene encodes CDR1 KGHSH and CDR2 LQKENI. The CDR3 DNA is TGTGCCAGCTCGGAACAGGGTGGCGCTGAAGCTTTCTTT. Its translation is CASSEQGGAEAFF.

The rearrangement links TRBV27 to TRBJ1-2; possible D gene TRBD1, 5 bases. This CDR3 comprises 15 residues. Germline assignment: CDR1 MNHEY and CDR2 SMNVEV (reference sequence). V was pared by 6 bases and J by 4 bases, with 18 bases between. The CDR3 sequence: CASSSTAGRFYGYTF. DNA for the CDR3: TGTGCCAGCAGCTCTACGGCGGGACGCTTCTATGGCTACACCTTC.

CDR3: CASSPRVLDEQYF. Here the CDR3 DNA reads TGTGCCAGCTCACCCAGGGTTTTGGACGAGCAGTACTTC. The chain uses TRBV18 and TRBJ2-7; weak D call: TRBD1 (5 bases). CDR3 length equals 13 residues. Trimming took 3 bases from V and 5 from J, leaving 11 bases between them. Germline CDR1 and CDR2: KGHSH and LQKENI.

The chain has TRBV27 and TRBJ2-3, with TRBD1 matching 10 bases. The CDR3 sequence is 16 residues long. The V and J ends lost 5 bases and 4 bases, in that order; junction bases with no gene match: 9. The V gene's germline CDR1 is MNHEY and CDR2 SMNVEV (reference sequence). The CDR3 spells CASSDRDRGFPDTQYF. The CDR3 bases are TGTGCCAGCAGTGACAGGGACAGGGGATTCCCAGATACGCAGTATTTT.

The chain carries TRBV5-1 and TRBJ1-2; TRBD1 is a possible D gene (5 bases). The germline CDR1 and CDR2 sequences are SGHRS and YFSETQ. This CDR3 has 15 amino acids. V gave up 6 bases and J gave up 0 bases, with 15 bases separating them. CDR3 coding DNA: TGCGCCAGCAACTGGGGGGACGGATCTAACTATGGCTACACCTTC. Amino acid sequence: CASNWGDGSNYGYTF.

This clone has a single count. The chain employs TRBV2 and TRBJ2-4, with 7 nucleotides matching TRBD2. CDR1 and CDR2 (germline): SNHLY, FYNNEI. The CDR3 spans 16 residues. The V gene end was trimmed by 6 bases and the J gene end by 8 bases; junction bases not matched to a gene: 16. The CDR3 nucleotides read TGTGCCAGCAGGACCCTCCACCGGGAGGCGTCCGACATTCAGTACTTC. Translated, it gives CASRTLHREASDIQYF.

This chain links TRBV7-3 with TRBJ2-6; 10 bases fit TRBD1. CDR3 length equals 15 residues. Germline-derived CDR1 and CDR2 are SGHTA and FQGTGA. V lost 4 bases and J lost 6; bases outside the gene matches: 3. This chain's CDR3 is CASSSDRGMANVLTF. CDR3 sequence (DNA): TGTGCCAGCAGCTCGGACAGGGGGATGGCCAACGTCCTGACTTTC.

The count of this clone is one. The sample contains more than one DNA sequence encoding this CDR3. The rearrangement uses TRBV2 and TRBJ2-2; no definite D call. Germline values: CDR1 SNHLY, CDR2 FYNNEI. Between the trimmed V and J ends, which lost 9 bases and 1 base, there was a span of 6 bases. The CDR3 totals 12 residues. CDR3 in amino acids: CASSRNTGELFF. In DNA, the CDR3 is TGTGCCAGTTCGAGGAACACCGGGGAGCTGTTTTTT.